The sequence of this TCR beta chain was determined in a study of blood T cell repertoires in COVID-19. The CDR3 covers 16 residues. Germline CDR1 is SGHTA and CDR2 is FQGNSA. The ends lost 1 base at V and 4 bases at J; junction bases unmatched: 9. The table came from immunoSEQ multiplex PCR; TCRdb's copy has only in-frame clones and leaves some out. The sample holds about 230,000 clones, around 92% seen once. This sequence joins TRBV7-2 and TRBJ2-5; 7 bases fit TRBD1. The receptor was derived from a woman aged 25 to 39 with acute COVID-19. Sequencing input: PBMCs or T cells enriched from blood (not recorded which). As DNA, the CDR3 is TGTGCCAGCAGCTTAGGGACACAGGGGATCGGAGAGACCCAGTACTTC. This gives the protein CASSLGTQGIGETQYF.